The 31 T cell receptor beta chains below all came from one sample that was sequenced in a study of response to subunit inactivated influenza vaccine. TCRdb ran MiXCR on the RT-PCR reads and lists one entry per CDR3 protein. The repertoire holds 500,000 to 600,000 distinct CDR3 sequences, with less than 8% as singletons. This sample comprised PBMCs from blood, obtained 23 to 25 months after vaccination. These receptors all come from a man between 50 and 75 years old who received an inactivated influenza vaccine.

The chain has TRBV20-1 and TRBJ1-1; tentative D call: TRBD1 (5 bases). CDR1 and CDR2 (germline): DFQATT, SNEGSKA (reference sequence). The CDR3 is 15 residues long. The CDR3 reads CRAGKYGTRDTEAFF. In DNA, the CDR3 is TGCCGGGCCGGGAAGTACGGGACGAGGGACACTGAAGCTTTCTTT.

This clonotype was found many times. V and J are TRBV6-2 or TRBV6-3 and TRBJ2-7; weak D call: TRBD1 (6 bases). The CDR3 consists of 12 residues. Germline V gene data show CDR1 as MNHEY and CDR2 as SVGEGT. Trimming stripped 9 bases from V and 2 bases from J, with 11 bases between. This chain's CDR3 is CASSGQTYEQYF. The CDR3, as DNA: TGTGCCAGTTCCGGACAGACCTACGAGCAGTACTTC.

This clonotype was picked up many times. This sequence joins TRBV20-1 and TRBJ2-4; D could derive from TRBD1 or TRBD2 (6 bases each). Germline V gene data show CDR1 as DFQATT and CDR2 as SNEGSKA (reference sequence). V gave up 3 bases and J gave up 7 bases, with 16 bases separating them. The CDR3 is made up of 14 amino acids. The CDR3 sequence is CSASDMGGPNIQYF. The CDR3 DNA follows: TGCAGTGCTAGCGACATGGGGGGCCCTAACATTCAGTACTTC.

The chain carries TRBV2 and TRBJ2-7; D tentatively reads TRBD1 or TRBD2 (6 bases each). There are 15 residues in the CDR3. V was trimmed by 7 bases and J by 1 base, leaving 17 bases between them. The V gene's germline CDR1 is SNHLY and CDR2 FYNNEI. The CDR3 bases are TGTGCCAGCAACCGTCAGAGGGGGGATTCCTACGAGCAGTACTTC. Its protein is CASNRQRGDSYEQYF.

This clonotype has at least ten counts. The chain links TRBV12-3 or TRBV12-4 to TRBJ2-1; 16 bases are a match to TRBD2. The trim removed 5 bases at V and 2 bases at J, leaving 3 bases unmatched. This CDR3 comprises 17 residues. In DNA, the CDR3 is TGTGCCAGCAGTCCGGGACTAGCGGGGGGGGCCTACAATGAGCAGTTCTTC. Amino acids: CASSPGLAGGAYNEQFF.

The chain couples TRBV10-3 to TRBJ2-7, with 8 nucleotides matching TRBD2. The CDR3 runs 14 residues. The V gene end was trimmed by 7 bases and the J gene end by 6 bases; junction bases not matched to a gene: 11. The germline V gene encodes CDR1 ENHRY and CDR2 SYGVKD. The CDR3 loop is CAIMGTSFPLEQYF. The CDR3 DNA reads TGTGCCATCATGGGGACTAGTTTTCCCCTCGAGCAGTACTTC.

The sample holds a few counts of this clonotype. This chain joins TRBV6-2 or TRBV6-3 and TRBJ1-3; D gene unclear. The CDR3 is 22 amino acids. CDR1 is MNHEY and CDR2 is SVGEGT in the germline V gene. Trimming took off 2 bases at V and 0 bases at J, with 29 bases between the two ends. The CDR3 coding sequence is TGTGCCAGCAGTTACCTGGGGTCTAGTGTACCCATCGGACCCAACTCTGGAAACACCATATATTTT. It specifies CASSYLGSSVPIGPNSGNTIYF.

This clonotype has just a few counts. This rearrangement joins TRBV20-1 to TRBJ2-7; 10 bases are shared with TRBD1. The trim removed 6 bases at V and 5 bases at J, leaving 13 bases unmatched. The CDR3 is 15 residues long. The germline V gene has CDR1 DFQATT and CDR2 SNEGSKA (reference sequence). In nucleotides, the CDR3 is TGCAGTGCCAAGACAGGGGGCAGCGGGTTCGACGAGCAGTACTTC. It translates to CSAKTGGSGFDEQYF.

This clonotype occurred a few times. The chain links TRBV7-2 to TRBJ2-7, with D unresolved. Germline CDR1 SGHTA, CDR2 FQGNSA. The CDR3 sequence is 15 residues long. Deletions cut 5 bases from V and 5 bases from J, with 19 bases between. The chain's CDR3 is CASSPRILSGHEQYF. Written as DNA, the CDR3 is TGTGCCAGCAGCCCAAGAATACTATCGGGCCACGAGCAGTACTTC. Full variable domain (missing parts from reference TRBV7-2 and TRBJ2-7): GAGVSQSPSNKVTEKGKDVELRCDPISGHTALYWYRQSLGQGLEFLIYFQGNSAPDKSGLPSDRFSAERTGGSVSTLTIQRTQQEDSAVYLCASSPRILSGHEQYFGPGTRLTVT.

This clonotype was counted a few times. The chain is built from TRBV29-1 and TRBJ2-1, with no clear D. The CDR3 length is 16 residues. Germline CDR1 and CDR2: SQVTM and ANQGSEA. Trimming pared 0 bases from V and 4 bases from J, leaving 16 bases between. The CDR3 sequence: CSVEETGKRVYNEQFF. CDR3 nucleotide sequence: TGCAGCGTTGAAGAAACGGGCAAGAGAGTGTACAATGAGCAGTTCTTC.

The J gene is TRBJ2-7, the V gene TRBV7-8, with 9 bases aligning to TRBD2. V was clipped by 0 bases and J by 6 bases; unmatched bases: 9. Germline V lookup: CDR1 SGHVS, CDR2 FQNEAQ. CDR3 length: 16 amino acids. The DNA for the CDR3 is TGTGCCAGCAGCTTAGCGGGGCGCGGGAGGGGTGGCGAGCAGTACTTC. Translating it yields CASSLAGRGRGGEQYF.

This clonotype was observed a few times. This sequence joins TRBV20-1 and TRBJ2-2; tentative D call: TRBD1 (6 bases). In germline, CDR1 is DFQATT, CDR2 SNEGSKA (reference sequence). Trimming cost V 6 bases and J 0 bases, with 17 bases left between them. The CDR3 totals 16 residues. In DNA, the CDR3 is TGCAGTGCGAATAGGTTAGGGGGAACGAACACCGGGGAGCTGTTTTTT. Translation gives CSANRLGGTNTGELFF.

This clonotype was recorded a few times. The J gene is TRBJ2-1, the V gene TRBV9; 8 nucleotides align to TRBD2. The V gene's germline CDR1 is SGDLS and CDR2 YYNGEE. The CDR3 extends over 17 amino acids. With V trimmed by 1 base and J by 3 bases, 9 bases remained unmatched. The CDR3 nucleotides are TGTGCCAGCAGCGTAAGCGGGAGCGGGAGAGGCTACAATGAGCAGTTCTTC. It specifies CASSVSGSGRGYNEQFF.

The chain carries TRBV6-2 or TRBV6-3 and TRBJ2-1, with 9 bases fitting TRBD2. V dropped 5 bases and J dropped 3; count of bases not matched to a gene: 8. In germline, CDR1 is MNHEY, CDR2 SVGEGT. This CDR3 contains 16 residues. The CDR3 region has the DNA TGTGCCAGCAGTCCGACCGGACTAGCGTTCTACAATGAGCAGTTCTTC. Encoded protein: CASSPTGLAFYNEQFF.

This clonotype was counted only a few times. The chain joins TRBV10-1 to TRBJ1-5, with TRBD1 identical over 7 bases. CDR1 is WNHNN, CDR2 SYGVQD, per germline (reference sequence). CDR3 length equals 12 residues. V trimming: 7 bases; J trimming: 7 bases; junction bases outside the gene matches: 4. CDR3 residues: CASKGARQPQHF. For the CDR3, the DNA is TGCGCCAGCAAGGGGGCGAGGCAGCCCCAGCATTTT.

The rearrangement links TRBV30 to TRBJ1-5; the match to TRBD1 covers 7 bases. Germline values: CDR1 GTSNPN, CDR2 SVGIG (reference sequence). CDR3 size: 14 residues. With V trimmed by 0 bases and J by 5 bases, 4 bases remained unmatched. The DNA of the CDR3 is TGTGCCTGGAGTGTCGGGCAGGGGGATCAGCCCCAGCATTTT. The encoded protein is CAWSVGQGDQPQHF. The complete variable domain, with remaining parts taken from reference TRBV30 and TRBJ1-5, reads SQTIHQWPATLVQPVGSPLSLECTVEGTSNPNLYWYRQAAGRGLQLLFYSVGIGQISSEVPQNLSASRPQDRQFILSSKKLLLSDSGFYLCAWSVGQGDQPQHFGDGTRLSIL.

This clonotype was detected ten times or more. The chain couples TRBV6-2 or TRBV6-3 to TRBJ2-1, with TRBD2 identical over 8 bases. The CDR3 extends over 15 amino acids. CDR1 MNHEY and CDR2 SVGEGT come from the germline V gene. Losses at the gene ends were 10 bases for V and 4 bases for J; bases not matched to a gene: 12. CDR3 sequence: CATKLTGGPYNEQFF. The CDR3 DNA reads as TGTGCCACCAAGTTAACGGGAGGGCCATACAATGAGCAGTTCTTC.

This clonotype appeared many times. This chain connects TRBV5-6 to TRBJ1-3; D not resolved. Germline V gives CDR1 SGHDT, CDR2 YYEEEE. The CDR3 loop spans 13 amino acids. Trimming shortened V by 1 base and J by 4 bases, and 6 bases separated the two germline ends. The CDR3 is CASSLKAGNTIYF. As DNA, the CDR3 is TGTGCCAGCAGCTTGAAGGCAGGAAACACCATATATTTT.

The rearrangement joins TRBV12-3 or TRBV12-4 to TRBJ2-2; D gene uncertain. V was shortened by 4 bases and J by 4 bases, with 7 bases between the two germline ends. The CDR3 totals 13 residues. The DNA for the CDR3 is TGTGCCAGCAGTTGGGCAAGCACCGGGGAGCTGTTTTTT. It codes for CASSWASTGELFF.

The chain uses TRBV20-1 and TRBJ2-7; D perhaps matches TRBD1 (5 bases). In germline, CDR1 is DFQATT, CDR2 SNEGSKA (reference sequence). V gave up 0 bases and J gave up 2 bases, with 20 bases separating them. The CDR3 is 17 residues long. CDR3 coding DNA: TGCAGTGCTAGAGATCTCGTCTCGCGGCAGGGTCCCTACGAGCAGTACTTC. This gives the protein CSARDLVSRQGPYEQYF.

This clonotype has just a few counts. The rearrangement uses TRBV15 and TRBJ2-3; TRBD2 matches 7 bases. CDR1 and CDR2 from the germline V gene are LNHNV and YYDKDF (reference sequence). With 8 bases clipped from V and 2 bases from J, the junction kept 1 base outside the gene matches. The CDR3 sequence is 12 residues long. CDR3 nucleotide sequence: TGTGCCACCGCGGGAGACACAGATACGCAGTATTTT. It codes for CATAGDTDTQYF. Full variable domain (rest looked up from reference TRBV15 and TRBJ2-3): DAMVIQNPRYQVTQFGKPVTLSCSQTLNHNVMYWYQQKSSQAPKLLFHYYDKDFNNEADTPDNFQSRRPNTSFCFLDIRSPGLGDTAMYLCATAGDTDTQYFGPGTRLTVL.

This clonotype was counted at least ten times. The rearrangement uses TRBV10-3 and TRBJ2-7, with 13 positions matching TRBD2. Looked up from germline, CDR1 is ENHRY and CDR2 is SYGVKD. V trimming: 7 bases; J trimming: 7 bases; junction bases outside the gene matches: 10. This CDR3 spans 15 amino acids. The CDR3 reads CAIKRTSGRAGEQYF. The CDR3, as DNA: TGTGCCATCAAAAGAACTAGCGGGAGGGCCGGGGAGCAGTACTTC.

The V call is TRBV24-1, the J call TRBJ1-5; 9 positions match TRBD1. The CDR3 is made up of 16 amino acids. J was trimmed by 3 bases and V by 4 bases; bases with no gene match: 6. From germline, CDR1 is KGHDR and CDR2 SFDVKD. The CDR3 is CATSDTGQGINQPQHF. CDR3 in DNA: TGTGCCACCAGTGACACGGGACAGGGAATCAATCAGCCCCAGCATTTT.

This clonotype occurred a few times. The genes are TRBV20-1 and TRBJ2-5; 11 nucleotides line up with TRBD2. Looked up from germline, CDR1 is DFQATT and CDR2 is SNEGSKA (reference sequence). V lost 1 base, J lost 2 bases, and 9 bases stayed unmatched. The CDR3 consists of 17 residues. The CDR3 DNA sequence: TGCAGTGCTAGAGGTTGGGCTAGCGGGAGGAATCAAGAGACCCAGTACTTC. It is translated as CSARGWASGRNQETQYF.

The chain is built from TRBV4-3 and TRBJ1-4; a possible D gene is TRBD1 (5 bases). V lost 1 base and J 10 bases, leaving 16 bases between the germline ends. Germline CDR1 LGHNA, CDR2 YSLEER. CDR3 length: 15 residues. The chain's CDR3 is CASSQGLTGRGKLFF. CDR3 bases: TGCGCCAGCAGCCAAGGTTTAACGGGGAGGGGAAAACTGTTTTTT.

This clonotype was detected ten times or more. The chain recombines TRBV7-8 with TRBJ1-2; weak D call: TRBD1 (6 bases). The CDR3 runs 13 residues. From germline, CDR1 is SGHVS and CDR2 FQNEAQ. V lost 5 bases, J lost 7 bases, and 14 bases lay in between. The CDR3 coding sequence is TGTGCCAGCAGCCCGGTGGGGGCTGGTGGCTACACCTTC. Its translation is CASSPVGAGGYTF.

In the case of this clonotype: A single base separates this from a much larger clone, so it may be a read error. The CDR3 DNA sequence: TGCAGCGTCCGGGAACCTTTTCGCAAAAACATTCAGTACTTC. Its translation: CSVREPFRKNIQYF. This rearrangement joins TRBV29-1 to TRBJ2-4; D may be TRBD2 (5 bases). Germline CDR1 SQVTM, CDR2 ANQGSEA. The germline V and J ends were trimmed by 6 bases and 3 bases, with 15 bases remaining between them. The CDR3 sequence is 14 residues long.

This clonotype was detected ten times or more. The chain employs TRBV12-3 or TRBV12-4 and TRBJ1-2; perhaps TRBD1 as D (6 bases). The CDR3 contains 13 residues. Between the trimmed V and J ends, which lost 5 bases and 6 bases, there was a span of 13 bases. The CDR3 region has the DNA TGTGCCAGCAGTCACTCACAGGGTCATGGCTACACCTTC. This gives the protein CASSHSQGHGYTF.

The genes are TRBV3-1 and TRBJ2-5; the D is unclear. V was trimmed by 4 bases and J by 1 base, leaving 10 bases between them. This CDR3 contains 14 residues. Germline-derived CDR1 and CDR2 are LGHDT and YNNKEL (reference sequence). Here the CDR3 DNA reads TGTGCCAGCAGCCCCTTGGGAAGCCAAGAGACCCAGTACTTC. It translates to CASSPLGSQETQYF.

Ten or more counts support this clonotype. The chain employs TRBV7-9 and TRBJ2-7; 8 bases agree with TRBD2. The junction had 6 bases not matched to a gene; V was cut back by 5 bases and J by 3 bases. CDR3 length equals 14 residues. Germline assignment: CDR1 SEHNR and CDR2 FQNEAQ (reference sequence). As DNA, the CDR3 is TGTGCCAGCAGCCGAAGCGGGGGAAACTACGAGCAGTACTTC. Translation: CASSRSGGNYEQYF. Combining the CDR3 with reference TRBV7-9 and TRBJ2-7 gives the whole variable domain DTGVSQNPRHKITKRGQNVTFRCDPISEHNRLYWYRQTLGQGPEFLTYFQNEAQLEKSRLLSDRFSAERPKGSFSTLEIQRTEQGDSAMYLCASSRSGGNYEQYFGPGTRLTVT.

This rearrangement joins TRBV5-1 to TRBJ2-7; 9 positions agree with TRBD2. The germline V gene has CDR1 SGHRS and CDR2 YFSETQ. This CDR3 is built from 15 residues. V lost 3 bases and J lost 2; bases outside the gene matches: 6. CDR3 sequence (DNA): TGCGCCAGCAGCTCTCGTAGCGGGGGACCCTACGAGCAGTACTTC. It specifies CASSSRSGGPYEQYF. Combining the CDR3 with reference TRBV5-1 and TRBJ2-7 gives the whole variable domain KAGVTQTPRYLIKTRGQQVTLSCSPISGHRSVSWYQQTPGQGLQFLFEYFSETQRNKGNFPGRFSGRQFSNSRSEMNVSTLELGDSALYLCASSSRSGGPYEQYFGPGTRLTVT.